This T cell receptor beta chain originates from a study of T cell repertoires in cytomegalovirus infection. TCRdb reprocessed the reads with MiXCR, giving one entry per CDR3 protein. The data contain a few hundred thousand distinct CDR3 sequences, about 15% of them singletons. The germline CDR1 and CDR2 sequences are PRHDT and FYEKMQ (reference sequence). V trimming: 0 bases; J trimming: 5 bases; junction bases outside the gene matches: 7. CDR3 length equals 16 residues. The source is a human donor in good health (CMV status not recorded). Some clones in this sample may be carry-over from other donors' samples. The sample consisted of CD8+ T cells from PBMCs. This chain uses TRBV13 with TRBJ2-7; 10 bases align to TRBD1. CDR3 sequence reads: CASSLGPSGQGNEQYF. The CDR3 coding sequence is TGTGCCAGCAGCTTAGGCCCTTCGGGACAGGGGAACGAGCAGTACTTC.